This TCR beta chain was found in a study of blood T cell repertoires in COVID-19. The CDR3 sequence is 12 residues long. The V end was cut by 3 bases, the J end by 7 bases, with 9 bases between. Only in-frame clones appear in the TCRdb table, and some are missing; sequencing was by immunoSEQ multiplex PCR. Of approximately 180,000 clones listed, about 85% are singletons. This chain uses TRBV12-3 or TRBV12-4 with TRBJ1-1; no definite D call. This TCR was sampled from a woman at least 80 years old with acute or convalescent COVID-19. Input material: peripheral blood. Written as DNA, the CDR3 is TGTGCCAGCAGTTTGAGGAGCCTTGAAGCTTTCTTT. This gives the protein CASSLRSLEAFF.